This T cell receptor beta chain comes out of a study of beta chain features in type 1 diabetes. Study-wide results and limits: Type 1 diabetes patients had fewer VDJ junction insertions and more deletions. All four CD4+ subsets from Type 1 diabetes patients carried moderately but significantly shorter TCRB CDR3s.

There was one heparinised blood draw per donor, averaging approximately 120 mL. Cell sorting via CD45RO/CCR7/CD25/CD127/CD95/CD27 was performed to obtain CD4+ naive, central memory, regulatory and stem cell-like memory cells. Comments on this clone: Its antigen remains unknown.

Expressed TCRB transcripts were sequenced, since all the RNA that had been isolated was reverse transcribed. TCRdb's table, derived via immunoSEQ multiplex PCR, lists solely in-frame clones and lacks some. The top ten clones hold 0.02% to 0.025% of a sample with about 700,000 clones, 13% of them seen once. CDR3 length equals 16 residues. Trimming cost V 4 bases and J 6 bases, with 19 bases left between them. Germline values: CDR1 SGDLS, CDR2 YYNGEE. The clonotype was recovered from a man between 18 and 29 years old with type 1 diabetes. The V gene is TRBV9, the J gene TRBJ2-2; D gene ambiguous. The sequenced sample consisted of naive CD4+ T cells from blood. This CDR3 reads CASSPAPPRLSGELFF. The CDR3 DNA sequence: TGTGCCAGCAGCCCCGCACCCCCGCGGTTATCCGGGGAGCTGTTTTTT.